This T cell receptor beta chain came from a study of OX40 agonist ivuxolimab in advanced cancers. Overall study: Treatment of patients was with ivuxolimab, an agonistic anti-OX40 (CD134) antibody. Study observations and caveats: On average, CD8+ T cells had more expanded clones than CD4+.

Remarks on this clone: No antigen is known for it. Other nucleotide sequences from this sample produce the same CDR3.

Germline V gene sequence: CDR1 MNHEY, CDR2 SVGAGI. The CDR3 sequence is 14 residues long. V was clipped by 0 bases and J by 1 base, with 6 bases between them. This table comes from immunoSEQ multiplex PCR, and its TCRdb copy is limited to in-frame clones, with some not included. The repertoire consists of around 93,000 clones, with just under 90% occurring once and the leading ten covering under 2%. The source is an adult with an advanced solid tumor such as melanoma, head and neck, liver or kidney cancer. This specimen was CD4+ or CD8+ T cells sorted from blood, taken in a trial of the OX40 agonist ivuxolimab. The chain recombines TRBV6-5 with TRBJ2-5, with D possibly being TRBD2 (6 bases). The CDR3 protein is CASSYSGGQETQYF. CDR3 bases: TGTGCCAGCAGTTACTCCGGGGGCCAAGAGACCCAGTACTTC.